The 6 T cell receptor beta chains listed next were all sequenced from one sample in a study of T cell responses to AZD1222 COVID-19 vaccine. This table comes from immunoSEQ multiplex PCR, and its TCRdb copy is limited to in-frame clones, with some not included. The repertoire includes under 200,000 clones, 85% to 95% of them detected once, and 3.5% to 4.5% sits in the top ten. The material was peripheral blood, obtained on day 0 of AZD1222 vaccination. These receptors all come from an adult in good health.

The chain links TRBV29-1 to TRBJ1-1; no definite D call. V lost 1 base and J lost 9, with 18 bases in between. This CDR3 has 14 residues. Germline V CDR1 and CDR2: SQVTM, ANQGSEA. The CDR3 spells CSVEGVAGVSQAFF. The CDR3 DNA is TGCAGCGTTGAAGGGGTTGCTGGGGTATCTCAAGCTTTCTTT.

J is TRBJ2-5 and V is TRBV14; D might be TRBD1 (5 bases). The CDR3 is 14 amino acids. V was trimmed by 1 base and J by 4 bases, leaving 10 bases between them. Germline V gives CDR1 SGHDN, CDR2 FVKESK. This chain's CDR3 is CASSQVPGPETQYF. The CDR3 DNA is TGTGCCAGCAGCCAAGTCCCAGGGCCAGAGACCCAGTACTTC.

CDR3: CARSLSPSGRSYEQYF. As DNA, the CDR3 is TGTGCCAGAAGCCTAAGTCCTAGCGGGAGGTCCTACGAGCAGTACTTC. The gene calls are TRBV5-3 and TRBJ2-7, with 11 positions matching TRBD2. TRBV5-3 is designated an ORF whose function remains uncertain. This CDR3 is built from 16 residues. V shed 4 bases, J shed 1 base, and the junction held 7 bases outside the gene matches.

This sequence joins TRBV5-1 and TRBJ2-1; 8 nucleotides align to TRBD2. V was clipped by 5 bases and J by 0 bases; unmatched bases: 7. The CDR3 runs to 16 residues. Per germline, CDR1 SGHRS and CDR2 YFSETQ. CDR3 residues: CASRFPSGSSYNEQFF. CDR3 bases: TGCGCCAGCAGGTTTCCAAGCGGGAGCTCCTACAATGAGCAGTTCTTC.

The V call is TRBV18, the J call TRBJ1-1; a possible D gene is TRBD1 (6 bases). Germline assignment: CDR1 KGHSH and CDR2 LQKENI. The CDR3 contains 14 residues. V shed 3 bases and J shed 0 bases, with 8 bases lying between them. CDR3 sequence (DNA): TGTGCCAGCTCACCCGACAGGTTGAACACTGAAGCTTTCTTT. Its translation: CASSPDRLNTEAFF. Looking up the rest from reference TRBV18 and TRBJ1-1 gives the full variable domain: NAGVMQNPRHLVRRRGQEARLRCSPMKGHSHVYWYRQLPEEGLKFMVYLQKENIIDESGMPKERFSAEFPKEGPSILRIQQVVRGDSAAYFCASSPDRLNTEAFFGQGTRLTVV.

The chain uses TRBV2 and TRBJ1-1, with 7 bases matching TRBD1. Germline assignment: CDR1 SNHLY and CDR2 FYNNEI. V lost 11 bases to trimming and J lost 5 bases; unmatched junction nucleotides: 8. The CDR3 length is 12 residues. CDR3 coding DNA: TGTGCCGGGGGACAGTTTGAGACTGAAGCTTTCTTT. This gives the protein CAGGQFETEAFF.